The subject of this entry is one T cell receptor beta chain. Its antigen target is currently unknown. The data belong to a study of cytomegalovirus exposure and HLA in healthy donors (dated by TCRdb to 2016 to 2017). Regarding the study in general: An earlier analysis of 587 of the donors reported approximately 300 Gb of sequence data and 117 million unique TCR beta sequences obtained from some 170 million T cells. All discovery cohort repertoires had been generated on a single sequencing platform. The aim of the study was to test whether cataloging public T cell receptors could identify signatures of past pathogen exposure. Among the roughly 430 genotyped donors, about 85% belonged to the genetic ancestry cluster associated with self-reported Caucasian donors. A later genetic analysis used genome-wide SNP genotypes for about 55% of the 666 donors, treating that subset as a discovery cohort. The study profiled the T cell repertoires of 550 to 700 subjects by immunosequencing and related them to cytomegalovirus serostatus. To decide whether each TCR beta V gene segment behaved as functional or pseudogenic, an earlier analysis of 587 of the donors relied on high-throughput TCR beta sequencing. In a later analysis, previously published TCR beta repertoires from more than 500 donors were re-analyzed and high-resolution HLA genotyping was added so that TCR occurrence patterns could be studied. Rather than using new phenotypic data, the later analysis identified candidate immune exposures from TCR beta sequences and from how often those sequences occurred across donors. The number of donors typed differed by locus, with roughly 629-640 for A, B, C, DRB1 and DQB1, roughly 520 for DQA1, 600 to 610 for DPA1, and 450 to 480 for DPB1. Across about 380 genotyped donors of the cohort, an average of roughly 230,000 unique TCR beta nucleotide sequences per donor were sequenced, and 15% to 20% of those sequences were non-productive. Along with the approximately 700-subject first cohort, a separate validation cohort of over 90 different subjects was used. Roughly 5 DR-DQ haplotypes were handled as single units for association and clustering, since linkage in the cohort was strong. Approximately 300 gigabases of sequencing data and around 85 million unique TCR sequences made up an early release that covered roughly 670 HLA-typed donors. Donor age, sex, ethnicity and CMV serostatus were collected together with the repertoire data. To predict cytomegalovirus infection status, the study brought together high-throughput TCR immunosequencing, statistical association of individual TCRs with disease status, and machine learning. Class I and class II HLA loci were covered by the typing at four-digit resolution. Broader findings and caveats from the paper: A total of about 150 TCR beta chains were listed by the study as associated with cytomegalovirus. In an earlier analysis of under 600 of the donors, most TCR beta V segments were observed in productive rearrangements about 87% or about 30% of the time, broadly matching IMGT annotations. This cohort had only TCR beta chains sequenced, and the lack of alpha or paired-chain data limited which features could be detected. A later analysis found that most CMV-associated TCR beta chains appeared HLA-restricted, with HLA associations seemingly driven largely by CMV exposure. Some IMGT-functional V segments, including TRBV6-2 and TRBV6-3, could not be told apart with the 87-base-pair reads, so those segments were excluded. In a later analysis, some 18,000 TCR beta sequences were associated with specific HLA alleles at a false discovery rate of 0.05. Across donors, most TCR sequences were observed very rarely, whereas some public TCRs were present in many individuals. Several of the top co-occurrence clusters appeared to be linked to parvovirus B19, influenza, CMV and Epstein-Barr virus, according to a later analysis. In a later genetic analysis, a missense DCLRE1C variant was associated with V-gene and J-gene trimming of TCR beta chains, and the association was replicated in an independent cohort. About 17 rarely observed V segments, including chromosome 9 orphons, were excluded from the earlier analysis of just under 600 of the donors because counts were too low. In a later analysis, HLA-associated TCR beta chains were found to be more clonally expanded and to have lower generation probabilities than equally common non-associated chains. When HLA alleles, especially DR and DQ, strongly co-occurred, TCR associations were difficult to assign to individual alleles. Correlated functional status among segregating V segments might be attributable to linkage disequilibrium, but an unknown experimental factor could not be ruled out. HLA typing was unavailable for some donors at each locus, so association tests used only the typed subset. Immune exposure information for the cohort was limited to CMV serostatus. Compared with the approximately 710-donor mean, donors in an Asian-associated ancestry cluster had fewer N-insertions in productive TCRs, according to a later genetic analysis. Three of the identified cytomegalovirus-associated TCR beta chains were confirmed in vitro to be specific for cytomegalovirus antigens. Sequencing depth was assumed to be roughly uniform across donors in the presence/absence analyses, though that assumption may not hold. In a later analysis, TCR association rates were found to vary across HLA loci, with the most associated TCRs seen for DRB1 alleles and the fewest for HLA-C alleles. In both the original and validation cohorts, the classifier was reported to diagnose cytomegalovirus status with high specificity and sensitivity. The authors suggested that the approach could potentially be generalized to other disease states and immunological phenotypes. A group of highly shared sequence variants was considered likely to be a technical artifact of the sequencing pipeline. A further reported finding was that TCR beta sequences accurately predicted the HLA-A and HLA-B alleles for most subjects in the first cohort.

Preparation of the library involved the immunoSEQ multiplex PCR assay. A mixture of 60 forward primers for TCR Vbeta segments and 13 reverse primers for TCR Jbeta segments was used in the multiplex PCR. A multiplex PCR assay on genomic DNA amplified the CDR3 region of rearranged TCR beta genes. The Illumina HiSeq System was used to sequence the amplified TCR beta libraries as 87-base-pair reads. As for how the authors treated the data: Across the roughly 700 repertoires, a later analysis counted approximately 75 million unique TCR beta chains, some 11 million of which were shared by at least two donors. Raw reads were error-corrected and collapsed into unique sequences by a nearest-neighbor algorithm in which closely related sequences were merged to remove PCR and sequencing errors. Alignment of CDR3 sequences to IMGT reference sequences was used to assign V, D and J gene segments. For a sequence to be retained, a match of at least six nucleotides to both a V gene segment and a J gene segment was required. Rearrangements were classified as productive when the CDR3 lacked stop codons and remained in frame with V and J, and all other rearrangements were classified as non-productive. Following IMGT convention, CDR3 was defined as the stretch from the second conserved V-encoded cysteine up to the conserved J-encoded phenylalanine. The earlier analysis of roughly 590 of the donors excluded sequences that lacked an unambiguous match to a single V gene segment. In an earlier analysis of approximately 500 of the donors, a V segment was called functional when productive rearrangements were above 56.7%, and segregating when the standard deviation between donors exceeded 5%. To diagnose cytomegalovirus status from the catalog of TCR beta chain sequences, a statistical classification framework was built. In a later analysis, TCR nucleotide sequences were compared against IMGT/GENE-DB human TR gene sequences so that V and J genes could be assigned. In a later analysis, CDR3 sequences and most-parsimonious VDJ recombination scenarios were assigned using the TCRdist pipeline. In a later analysis, each TCR beta chain was defined by its CDR3 amino acid sequence together with its V-gene family, and reads lacking a unique V-gene family were excluded. In a later analysis, 500 to 650 highly shared, low-generation-probability nucleotide sequences were removed to address suspected cross-contamination and a sequencing artifact. For each public chain, a later analysis derived a clonal expansion index from normalized ranks of inferred template counts within each repertoire. Generation probabilities in a later analysis came from a VDJ recombination model fitted to out-of-frame rearrangements, and those results were checked against IGoR. A later analysis scored TCR-TCR, TCR-HLA and TCR-CMV co-occurrence with hypergeometric tests, applying a repertoire-size bias correction to TCR pairs. False discovery rates were estimated in a later analysis by permuting HLA or CMV assignments 20 times. In a later analysis, co-occurring TCRs were grouped with DBSCAN, and TCRdist sequence similarity was added when clustering was performed within HLA-allele-positive subsets. Repertoires with fewer than 30,000 or more than 120,000 public chains, plus five repertoires with anomalous nucleotide sharing, were excluded from co-occurrence clustering. TCRdb holds this immuneACCESS table with in-frame rearrangements only. Some clones are missing; in checked studies, unresolved V genes explain under half, and the rest has no known cause. For V, J and clone size, that table is used; D and trimming come from the DNA. The sample table records some 39,000 clones. In total, the top ten clones hold 4% of the sample.

In total, 600 or so healthy bone marrow donors made up the cohort. Cohort members were all nominally healthy when sampled, although unrecorded immune exposures were likely present. The donor was CMV seronegative and belonged to the group of approximately 320 seronegative cohort members. Every donor gave a peripheral blood sample, and the peripheral blood mononuclear cells from that sample were used for TCR beta sequencing. Genomic DNA extraction from the blood cell samples was performed with the Qiagen DNeasy Blood Extraction Kit. CDR1 and CDR2 are read off the germline V gene as MGHRA and YSYEKL. V and J lose 3 bases and 13 bases, and a span of 16 bases separates them. The CDR3 has 12 amino acids, counting the end cysteine and phenylalanine. CDR3 DNA is the only sequence kept; it has 36 bases, read in frame from the first base.

The sample consisted of PBMCs. The receptor was isolated from a male donor in good health and CMV-seronegative. The chain couples TRBV4-1 to TRBJ2-7; D gene: possibly TRBD2, on 6 matching bases. The nucleotides are TGCGCCAGCAGCCAGGCCGGGACTCCTATTTACTTC. The resulting protein is CASSQAGTPIYF.